These 32 T cell receptor beta chains originate from one sample sequenced in a study of regulatory T cells in long-lasting Graves disease. Construction of the TCR beta libraries employed iRepertoire HTBI primers in conjunction with Arm-PCR of CDR3 regions. TCRdb processed the multiplex PCR reads anew with MiXCR; each CDR3 protein has one entry. The sample carries a few hundred thousand distinct CDR3 sequences, over 20% recorded once. The time point was: newly diagnosed GD, antithyroid drugs for less than 3 months. Construction of the TCR library relied on RNA isolated from PBMCs. The input for sequencing was peripheral blood mononuclear cells (PBMCs), taken at new diagnosis, from a patient treated with antithyroid drugs. These receptor sequences come from a female donor with Graves disease.

J is TRBJ2-3 and V is TRBV11-2; D may correspond to TRBD1 or TRBD2 (5 bases each). The CDR3 is 16 residues long. In germline, CDR1 is SGHAT, CDR2 FQNNGV. Trimming removed 0 bases from V and 7 bases from J, with 17 bases in between. The CDR3 nucleotides read TGTGCCAGCAGCTTAGACGGGACCCGAATATTCAATACGCAGTATTTT. Residues: CASSLDGTRIFNTQYF.

A few counts support this clonotype. In DNA, the CDR3 is TGTGCCAGCAGCTCCCTGTTTGGCGTTCGGGTAGGGGCCAACGTCCTGACTTTC. Its translation: CASSSLFGVRVGANVLTF. This sequence joins TRBV7-8 and TRBJ2-6; no clear D. The V gene lost 4 bases and the J gene lost 4 bases, with 20 bases spanning the gap. The CDR3 covers 18 residues. CDR1 and CDR2 from the germline V gene are SGHVS and FQNEAQ.

As to this clonotype: This sequence may be a read error, since a much larger clone differs from it by one base. The CDR3 nucleotides are TGCAGTGGACTGATTGGAGAGACCCAGCACTTC. This sequence encodes CSGLIGETQHF. The rearrangement joins TRBV20-1 to TRBJ2-5, with D unresolved. The CDR3 length is 11 residues. In germline, CDR1 is DFQATT, CDR2 SNEGSKA (reference sequence).

This clonotype was observed at least ten times. The rearrangement links TRBV12-3 or TRBV12-4 to TRBJ2-7; D is perhaps TRBD1 (5 bases). This CDR3 has 13 amino acids. Trimming stripped 5 bases from V and 9 bases from J, with 17 bases between. CDR3 residues: CASSDRATVRQYF. The CDR3 nucleotides read TGTGCCAGCAGTGACCGGGCGACAGTAAGGCAGTACTTC.

This clonotype has at least ten counts. The V and J genes are TRBV3-1 and TRBJ2-3; D remains ambiguous. Germline lookup yields CDR1 LGHDT and CDR2 YNNKEL (reference sequence). V gave up 4 bases and J gave up 5 bases, with 10 bases separating them. This CDR3 region has 13 residues. The CDR3 nucleotides read TGTGCCAGCAGCCGCCGCTCAGTAGATACGCAGTATTTT. This sequence encodes CASSRRSVDTQYF.

This clonotype was seen repeatedly, ten times or more. The J gene is TRBJ2-5, the V gene TRBV6-5; the D is unclear. CDR3 length: 11 amino acids. Germline CDR1 and CDR2: MNHEY and SVGAGI. V was pared by 2 bases and J by 6 bases, with 4 bases between. The CDR3 loop reads CASSYAQTQYF. In nucleotides, the CDR3 is TGTGCCAGCAGTTACGCGCAGACCCAGTACTTC.

Ten or more counts support this clonotype. CDR3 bases: TGTGCCAGCATCCTTACTAGCGGGTACAATGAGCAGTTCTTC. Protein: CASILTSGYNEQFF. The rearrangement joins TRBV28 to TRBJ2-1, with 9 bases that match TRBD2. Trimming removed 7 bases from V and 4 bases from J; junction bases left unmatched: 5. The length of the CDR3 is 14 residues. Germline CDR1 reads MDHEN; CDR2 reads SYDVKM. Together with reference TRBV28 and TRBJ2-1, the CDR3 gives the full variable domain: DVKVTQSSRYLVKRTGEKVFLECVQDMDHENMFWYRQDPGLGLRLIYFSYDVKMKEKGDIPEGYSVSREKKERFSLILESASTNQTSMYLCASILTSGYNEQFFGPGTRLTVL.

This clonotype has at least ten counts. This chain links TRBV15 with TRBJ2-3; a possible D gene is TRBD1 (5 bases). This CDR3 is 13 amino acids long. The V end was cut by 8 bases, the J end by 3 bases, with 12 bases between. Germline values: CDR1 LNHNV, CDR2 YYDKDF (reference sequence). CDR3 nucleotides: TGTGCCACCCGTAGCAGGGCTACAGATACGCAGTATTTT. It specifies CATRSRATDTQYF.

At least ten counts were recorded for this clonotype. V is TRBV12-3 or TRBV12-4 and J is TRBJ1-1; D remains ambiguous. The CDR3 contains 13 residues. Trimming shortened V by 4 bases and J by 4 bases, and 10 bases separated the two germline ends. The DNA for the CDR3 is TGTGCCAGCAGTTGGATCTGGGGCACTGAAGCTTTCTTT. This translates into CASSWIWGTEAFF.

This chain uses TRBV6-1 with TRBJ2-7, with D tentatively TRBD2 (7 bases). The CDR3 has 15 residues. The ends were cut back, 6 bases at V and 5 bases at J, with 20 bases in the middle. CDR1 is MNHNS, CDR2 SASEGT, per germline. Here the CDR3 DNA reads TGTGCCAGCAGGAGTAGGGGGGGCGCCCCCCACGAGCAGTACTTC. The encoded protein is CASRSRGGAPHEQYF.

This clonotype came up many times. The chain uses TRBV28 and TRBJ1-5; 7 nucleotides agree with TRBD1. Germline CDR1 and CDR2: MDHEN and SYDVKM. The CDR3 has 14 amino acids. With V trimmed by 5 bases and J by 8 bases, 9 bases remained unmatched. The CDR3 loop reads CASSQPGQSEPQHF. The CDR3, as DNA: TGTGCCAGCAGTCAACCGGGACAGTCGGAGCCCCAGCATTTT.

This clonotype has just a few counts. J is TRBJ1-5 and V is TRBV6-1; unclear D gene. This CDR3 spans 15 amino acids. V was trimmed by 4 bases and J by 7 bases, leaving 17 bases between them. CDR1 MNHNS and CDR2 SASEGT come from the germline V gene. Here the CDR3 reads CASSGEGRVGQPQHF. The CDR3 DNA sequence: TGTGCCAGCAGTGGTGAGGGCCGCGTGGGGCAGCCCCAGCATTTT.

The table lists this clonotype with many counts. The chain combines TRBV12-3 or TRBV12-4 with TRBJ2-7; tentatively, D is TRBD2 (6 bases). V was pared by 5 bases and J by 5 bases, with 16 bases between. The CDR3 totals 14 residues. CDR3 DNA sequence: TGTGCCAGCAGTCTGGCGGGCAGGGAGGACGAGCAGTACTTC. Protein sequence: CASSLAGREDEQYF.

At least ten counts were recorded for this clonotype. As DNA, the CDR3 is TGCAGTGCTAGAGCCCCCCGGGGGGGGCGGGAGACCCAGTACTTC. Residues: CSARAPRGGRETQYF. The J gene is TRBJ2-5, the V gene TRBV20-1; 8 bases agree with TRBD2. The germline V gene has CDR1 DFQATT and CDR2 SNEGSKA (reference sequence). CDR3 size: 15 residues. V lost 1 base, J lost 5 bases, and 9 bases stayed unmatched.

About this clonotype itself: This likely came from a read error, as a far larger clone is one base away. This chain connects TRBV6-5 to TRBJ2-1, with TRBD2 matching over 13 bases. Germline V gives CDR1 MNHEY, CDR2 SVGAGI. This CDR3 spans 15 amino acids. The CDR3 nucleotides read TGTGCCAGCAGACTCGGGACTAGCGGGAATATTGAGCAGTTATTC. Amino acid sequence: CASRLGTSGNIEQLF.

In its sample, this clonotype was seen many times. The rearrangement joins TRBV20-1 to TRBJ2-1, with D tentatively TRBD1 or TRBD2 (7 bases each). The CDR3 runs to 15 residues. Deletions cut 3 bases from V and 7 bases from J, with 19 bases between. Germline CDR1 is DFQATT and CDR2 is SNEGSKA (reference sequence). CDR3 bases: TGCAGTGCTAGGGCCCCGGGGAGGGGGCGTAATGAGCAGTTCTTC. As protein: CSARAPGRGRNEQFF.

Remarks on this clonotype: No conserved phenylalanine or tryptophan ends this CDR3, so it is likely a read error. The DNA is omitted, as the CDR3 cannot be located on it reliably, and the CDR3 follows TCRdb's listing. The V gene is TRBV27, the J gene TRBJ2-4; the D segment call TRBD1 is taken from the table without a DNA check. From its first to its last residue, the CDR3 has 15 amino acids. Germline loops: CDR1 MNHEY, CDR2 SMNVEV (reference sequence). The CDR3 protein is CASSLTYRGEQYFGP.

This clonotype was observed at least ten times. The chain has TRBV12-5 and TRBJ2-1; D may be TRBD1 (6 bases). From germline, CDR1 is LGHNT and CDR2 FRNRAP. Trimming removed 4 bases at V and 9 bases at J, with 10 bases between. The CDR3 totals 12 residues. CDR3 DNA sequence: TGTGCTAGTGGTTATACAGGGACTGAGCAGTTCTTC. Encoded protein: CASGYTGTEQFF. Full variable domain (rest looked up from reference TRBV12-5 and TRBJ2-1): DARVTQTPRHKVTEMGQEVTMRCQPILGHNTVFWYRQTMMQGLELLAYFRNRAPLDDSGMPKDRFSAEMPDATLATLKIQPSEPRDSAVYFCASGYTGTEQFFGPGTRLTVL.

V and J are TRBV11-1 and TRBJ2-7, with a weak D call TRBD2 (6 bases). The CDR3 loop spans 12 amino acids. Germline loops: CDR1 SGHAT, CDR2 FQDESV (reference sequence). Trimming took 2 bases from V and 9 from J, leaving 11 bases between them. CDR3 protein: CASSLIGRMQYF. The DNA for the CDR3 is TGTGCCAGCAGCTTAATCGGGAGAATGCAGTACTTC.

Points on this clonotype: This may be a read error: a much more frequent sequence differs by one nucleotide. Since no conserved phenylalanine or tryptophan closes the CDR3, a read error is the likely cause. The CDR3 DNA reads as TGCAGTGCTAAAGAAGGAAGTGGGGATGGCTACACCTCC. It translates to CSAKEGSGDGYTS. This chain uses TRBV20-1 with TRBJ1-2; D is unclear. Germline V gene data show CDR1 as DFQATT and CDR2 as SNEGSKA (reference sequence). V shed 4 bases and J shed 6 bases, with 15 bases lying between them. The CDR3 runs 13 residues.

V and J are TRBV20-1 and TRBJ2-7, with 8 positions matching TRBD2. CDR3 length equals 16 residues. CDR1 is DFQATT and CDR2 is SNEGSKA in the germline V gene (reference sequence). V gave up 3 bases and J gave up 3 bases; unmatched junction bases: 13. CDR3 in amino acids: CSARDLGGTRGYEQYF. In nucleotides, the CDR3 is TGCAGTGCTAGGGATTTGGGGGGGACTAGAGGCTACGAGCAGTACTTC.

This chain uses TRBV28 with TRBJ2-6; D may be TRBD1 or TRBD2 (5 bases each). V gave up 8 bases and J gave up 0 bases, with 8 bases separating them. The CDR3 totals 14 residues. Germline CDR1 MDHEN, CDR2 SYDVKM. The CDR3 DNA reads TGTGCCAGCTCCGGGACCTCTGGGGCCAACGTCCTGACTTTC. This codes for CASSGTSGANVLTF.

This clonotype was observed a handful of times. This CDR3 is CASRLLAGNTIYF. The CDR3 DNA sequence: TGTGCCAGCAGGTTGCTCGCAGGAAACACCATATATTTT. The V and J genes are TRBV2 and TRBJ1-3, with no clear D. Trimming took off 6 bases at V and 4 bases at J, with 10 bases between the two ends. The CDR3 loop spans 13 amino acids. The germline CDR1 and CDR2 sequences are SNHLY and FYNNEI.

This clonotype was seen many times. The chain joins TRBV5-6 to TRBJ1-1; D not certain. The germline CDR1 and CDR2 sequences are SGHDT and YYEEEE. V lost 0 bases and J 3 bases, leaving 9 bases between the germline ends. The CDR3 covers 14 residues. The CDR3 DNA sequence: TGTGCCAGCAGCTTGGAAGCGAGGGACACTGAAGCTTTCTTT. Its protein is CASSLEARDTEAFF.

This sequence joins TRBV5-4 and TRBJ2-5; D unclear. CDR1 and CDR2 from the germline V gene are SGHNT and YYREEE (reference sequence). Trimming removed 0 bases at V and 3 bases at J, with 9 bases between. The CDR3 runs to 14 residues. The CDR3 coding sequence is TGTGCCAGCAGCTTGGGGGGTGGGGAAGAGACCCAGTACTTC. It codes for CASSLGGGEETQYF. The full variable domain, completed using reference TRBV5-4 and TRBJ2-5, is ETGVTQSPTHLIKTRGQQVTLRCSSQSGHNTVSWYQQALGQGPQFIFQYYREEENGRGNFPPRFSGLQFPNYSSELNVNALELDDSALYLCASSLGGGEETQYFGPGTRLLVL.

As for this clonotype: With a much larger clone just one base away, this may be a read error. The rearrangement joins TRBV5-1 to TRBJ2-3, with D unresolved. V was shortened by 6 bases and J by 1 base, with 21 bases between the two germline ends. This CDR3 comprises 17 residues. CDR1 is SGHRS, CDR2 YFSETQ, per germline. The CDR3 loop is CASNQDLGVDGTDTQYF. The CDR3 DNA reads as TGCGCCAGCAACCAAGATCTGGGTGTGGATGGCACAGATACGCAGTATTTT.

This clonotype was seen at least ten times. The rearrangement joins TRBV27 to TRBJ2-6; 15 nucleotides agree with TRBD2. This CDR3 comprises 22 residues. The V gene end was trimmed by 4 bases and the J gene end by 0 bases; junction bases not matched to a gene: 13. Germline V gives CDR1 MNHEY, CDR2 SMNVEV (reference sequence). The CDR3 region is CASSSPGLAGGLGNSGANVLTF. CDR3 nucleotide sequence: TGTGCCAGCAGTTCGCCGGGACTAGCGGGAGGACTCGGTAACTCTGGGGCCAACGTCCTGACTTTC. Looking up the rest from reference TRBV27 and TRBJ2-6 gives the full variable domain: EAQVTQNPRYLITVTGKKLTVTCSQNMNHEYMSWYRQDPGLGLRQIYYSMNVEVTDKGDVPEGYKVSRKEKRNFPLILESPSPNQTSLYFCASSSPGLAGGLGNSGANVLTFGAGSRLTVL.

This clonotype came up a few times. The rearrangement uses TRBV5-4 and TRBJ2-7, with 9 bases aligning to TRBD1. The CDR3 sequence is 15 residues long. The germline V gene encodes CDR1 SGHNT and CDR2 YYREEE (reference sequence). The V segment lost 6 bases and the J segment 0 bases; nucleotides outside the gene matches: 7. The CDR3 region has the DNA TGTGCCAGCACCCATGACAGGGGGTCCTCCTACGAGCAGTACTTC. Amino acids: CASTHDRGSSYEQYF.

This clonotype was recorded at least ten times. J is TRBJ2-7 and V is TRBV11-1; 9 nucleotides agree with TRBD1. Germline-derived CDR1 and CDR2 are SGHAT and FQDESV (reference sequence). The J segment lost 4 bases and the V segment lost 3 bases, leaving 4 bases of the junction unmatched. The CDR3 sequence is 14 residues long. This CDR3 is CASSFLQGAYEQYF. DNA for the CDR3: TGTGCCAGCAGCTTCCTACAGGGGGCTTACGAGCAGTACTTC.

A few counts support this clonotype. Here the CDR3 reads CASSVRTDTQYF. The CDR3 coding sequence is TGTGCCAGCAGCGTTAGAACAGATACGCAGTATTTT. The chain employs TRBV9 and TRBJ2-3; D is undetermined. Germline CDR1 reads SGDLS; CDR2 reads YYNGEE. Trimming removed 2 bases from V and 3 bases from J, with 4 bases in between. The CDR3 has 12 amino acids.

The chain couples TRBV2 to TRBJ1-6, with 9 positions matching TRBD1. Germline assignment: CDR1 SNHLY and CDR2 FYNNEI. With 6 bases clipped from V and 9 bases from J, the junction kept 6 bases outside the gene matches. The CDR3 runs 14 residues. CDR3 loop: CASRSGTGSSPLHF. The CDR3 DNA reads TGTGCCAGCAGGTCCGGGACAGGGTCTTCACCCCTCCACTTT.

This clonotype appeared many times. The chain employs TRBV20-1 and TRBJ2-5, with D tentatively TRBD2 (6 bases). CDR3 length equals 15 residues. The ends were cut back, 0 bases at V and 2 bases at J, with 13 bases in the middle. Germline V gene sequence: CDR1 DFQATT, CDR2 SNEGSKA (reference sequence). The CDR3 loop reads CSAREWGDGQETQYF. The CDR3 bases are TGCAGTGCTAGAGAATGGGGGGACGGGCAAGAGACCCAGTACTTC.